This T cell receptor (beta chain) is drawn from a study of blood T cell repertoires in COVID-19. The V gene's germline CDR1 is SGHRS and CDR2 YFSETQ. V shed 3 bases and J shed 2 bases, with 9 bases lying between them. The CDR3 contains 13 residues. TCRdb's copy holds only in-frame clones and misses some; the assay was immunoSEQ multiplex PCR. Of approximately 170,000 clones in the sample, around nine tenths were seen once. The V and J genes are TRBV5-1 and TRBJ2-7; TRBD2 might be the D (5 bases). This receptor was identified in a man aged 65-85 years with acute or convalescent COVID-19. Sample: peripheral blood. CDR3 nucleotides: TGCGCCAGCAGCTCGGACGGGACCTACGAGCAGTACTTC. Amino acids: CASSSDGTYEQYF.